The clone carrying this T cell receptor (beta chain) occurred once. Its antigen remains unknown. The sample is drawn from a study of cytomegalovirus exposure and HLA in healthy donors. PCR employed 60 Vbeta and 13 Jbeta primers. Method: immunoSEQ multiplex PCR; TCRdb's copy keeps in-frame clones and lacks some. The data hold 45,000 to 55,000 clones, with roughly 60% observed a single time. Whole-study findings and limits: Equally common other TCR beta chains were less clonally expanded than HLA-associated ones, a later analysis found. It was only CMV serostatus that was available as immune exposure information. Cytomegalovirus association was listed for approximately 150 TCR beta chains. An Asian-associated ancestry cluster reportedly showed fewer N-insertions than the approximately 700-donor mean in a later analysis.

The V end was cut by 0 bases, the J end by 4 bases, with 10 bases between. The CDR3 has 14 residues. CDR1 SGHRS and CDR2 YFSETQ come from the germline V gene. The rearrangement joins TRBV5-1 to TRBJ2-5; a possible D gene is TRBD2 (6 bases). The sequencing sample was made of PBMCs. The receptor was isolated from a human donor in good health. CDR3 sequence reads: CASSLVGGLETQYF. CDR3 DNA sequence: TGCGCCAGCAGCTTGGTCGGGGGTTTAGAGACCCAGTACTTC.